This record looks at one T cell receptor (beta chain) sequence and its context. The sample holds other DNA sequences that translate to the same CDR3. This sample stems from a study of T cell responses to AZD1222 COVID-19 vaccine. TCRdb's copy holds only in-frame clones and misses some; the assay was immunoSEQ multiplex PCR. The table has 180,000 or so clones, roughly nine tenths seen once. V gave up 0 bases and J gave up 1 base, with 7 bases separating them. The CDR3 covers 15 residues. CDR1 is LNHNV and CDR2 is YYDKDF in the germline V gene (reference sequence). The J gene is TRBJ1-5, the V gene TRBV15; D call uncertain. This receptor was taken from an adult in good health. The sample here was peripheral blood, taken on day 0 of AZD1222 vaccination. The CDR3: CATSRELASNQPQHF. CDR3 DNA: TGTGCCACCAGCAGAGAACTTGCCAGCAATCAGCCCCAGCATTTT.